This entry lists 23 T cell receptor beta chains sequenced from one sample in a study of control samples from healthy donors and cancer patients. Measured with immunoSEQ multiplex PCR; TCRdb has only the in-frame clones, and not every one. The sample yields more than 95,000 clones, approximately 83% seen once. The sample consisted of blood. The receptors come from a woman between 45 and 65 years old in good health.

The chain has TRBV11-3 and TRBJ2-5, with 7 bases aligning to TRBD2. Germline V gene lookup returns CDR1 SGHNT and CDR2 YENEEA. V gave up 3 bases and J gave up 0 bases; unmatched junction bases: 7. This CDR3 spans 16 amino acids. The CDR3 sequence is CASSFPLRGDQETQYF. Written as DNA, the CDR3 is TGTGCCAGCAGCTTCCCTTTACGGGGGGACCAAGAGACCCAGTACTTC.

The chain couples TRBV2 to TRBJ1-2, with 7 bases identical to TRBD1. The CDR3 runs 13 residues. V was pared by 3 bases and J by 3 bases, with 1 base of the junction left unmatched. Per germline, CDR1 SNHLY and CDR2 FYNNEI. The CDR3 bases are TGTGCCAGCAGTGACAGGGGGGACTATGGCTACACCTTC. It yields the protein CASSDRGDYGYTF.

The chain employs TRBV19 and TRBJ1-1, with 7 bases matching TRBD1. Per the germline V gene, CDR1 is LNHDA and CDR2 is SQIVND (reference sequence). After removal of 5 bases from V and 3 bases from J, the junction contained 6 bases not matched to a gene. CDR3 length equals 14 residues. CDR3 sequence: CASSGRDRHTEAFF. The CDR3, as DNA: TGTGCCAGTAGTGGCCGGGACAGACACACTGAAGCTTTCTTT.

V gene TRBV6-2 or TRBV6-3 combines with J gene TRBJ2-4; 7 bases map to TRBD2. The ends lost 5 bases at V and 3 bases at J; junction bases unmatched: 10. CDR1 and CDR2 (germline): MNHEY, SVGEGT. This CDR3 is built from 16 residues. CDR3 region: CASSHHAGGYKNIQYF. The CDR3 DNA reads as TGTGCCAGCAGTCACCACGCCGGGGGGTACAAAAACATTCAGTACTTC.

The V and J genes are TRBV5-1 and TRBJ2-1; 9 nucleotides agree with TRBD1. Germline values: CDR1 SGHRS, CDR2 YFSETQ. The CDR3 is 16 residues long. After removal of 3 bases from V and 4 bases from J, the junction contained 8 bases not matched to a gene. The CDR3 region is CASSWQGQGFYNEQFF. The CDR3, as DNA: TGCGCCAGCAGCTGGCAGGGACAGGGTTTTTACAATGAGCAGTTCTTC.

V is TRBV5-4 and J is TRBJ1-1; D ambiguous. The length of the CDR3 is 15 residues. CDR1 and CDR2 from the germline V gene are SGHNT and YYREEE (reference sequence). The V end was cut by 4 bases, the J end by 1 base, with 14 bases between. The CDR3 protein is CASSRMGGSNTEAFF. The DNA for the CDR3 is TGTGCCAGCAGCCGCATGGGTGGATCGAACACTGAAGCTTTCTTT.

The chain employs TRBV19 and TRBJ2-2; 10 bases agree with TRBD1. The V segment lost 10 bases and the J segment 3 bases; nucleotides outside the gene matches: 5. The CDR3 is 14 residues long. Germline V gives CDR1 LNHDA, CDR2 SQIVND (reference sequence). CDR3 sequence reads: CATRDRGDTGELFF. CDR3 DNA: TGTGCCACTCGGGACAGGGGTGACACCGGGGAGCTGTTTTTT.

The chain recombines TRBV9 with TRBJ2-2; 11 bases fit TRBD2. CDR3 size: 18 residues. Trimming at V came to 3 bases and at J to 6 bases, leaving 13 bases not matched to a gene. Looked up from germline, CDR1 is SGDLS and CDR2 is YYNGEE. In DNA, the CDR3 is TGTGCCAGCAGCGCCAAAAGAGGGACTAGCGGACCCCCCGGGGAGCTGTTTTTT. Protein sequence: CASSAKRGTSGPPGELFF.

V and J are TRBV3-1 (or the pseudogene TRBV3-2) and TRBJ2-1, with D perhaps matching TRBD2 (7 bases). The ends were cut back, 4 bases at V and 8 bases at J, with 21 bases in the middle. This CDR3 spans 16 amino acids. Germline V gene lookup returns CDR1 LGHDT and CDR2 YNNKEL (reference sequence). CDR3 sequence reads: CASSLSLGGGAHEQFF. The CDR3 bases are TGTGCCAGCAGCCTCTCTTTGGGTGGGGGGGCCCATGAGCAGTTCTTC.

This chain uses TRBV7-2 with TRBJ2-4; 8 nucleotides agree with TRBD2. CDR1 and CDR2 (germline): SGHTA, FQGNSA. Germline trimming cut 2 bases from V and 8 bases from J; bases unmatched to any gene: 5. The CDR3 is 14 amino acids. CDR3 in DNA: TGTGCCAGCAGCTTACGTCGGGGGGGAGACATTCAGTACTTC. Protein product: CASSLRRGGDIQYF. The variable domain in full, completed from reference TRBV7-2 and TRBJ2-4, reads GAGVSQSPSNKVTEKGKDVELRCDPISGHTALYWYRQSLGQGLEFLIYFQGNSAPDKSGLPSDRFSAERTGGSVSTLTIQRTQQEDSAVYLCASSLRRGGDIQYFGAGTRLSVL.

V and J are TRBV19 and TRBJ2-1; possible D gene TRBD2, 6 bases. Trimming stripped 5 bases from V and 16 bases from J, with 15 bases between. In germline, CDR1 is LNHDA, CDR2 SQIVND (reference sequence). CDR3 size: 11 residues. Here the CDR3 reads CASSAGGPKFF. The CDR3 DNA follows: TGTGCCAGTAGTGCCGGAGGGCCAAAATTCTTC.

The chain combines TRBV7-2 with TRBJ2-5; maybe TRBD2 (6 bases). Germline CDR1 reads SGHTA; CDR2 reads FQGNSA. The CDR3 consists of 15 residues. The V end was cut by 0 bases, the J end by 4 bases, with 12 bases between. CDR3 sequence reads: CASSLALRGGETQYF. The CDR3 nucleotides read TGTGCCAGCAGCTTAGCCCTCCGGGGAGGAGAGACCCAGTACTTC.

The chain employs TRBV19 and TRBJ2-5; TRBD2 matches at 14 bases. CDR3 length: 16 residues. The V gene end was trimmed by 4 bases and the J gene end by 5 bases; junction bases not matched to a gene: 6. Germline lookup yields CDR1 LNHDA and CDR2 SQIVND (reference sequence). In DNA form, the CDR3 reads TGTGCCAGTAGTACGGGACTAGCGGGAGTTATGGAGACCCAGTACTTC. Its protein is CASSTGLAGVMETQYF. Complete variable domain (other parts from reference TRBV19 and TRBJ2-5): DGGITQSPKYLFRKEGQNVTLSCEQNLNHDAMYWYRQDPGQGLRLIYYSQIVNDFQKGDIAEGYSVSREKKESFPLTVTSAQKNPTAFYLCASSTGLAGVMETQYFGPGTRLLVL.

The rearrangement joins TRBV2 to TRBJ2-3, with 7 bases matching TRBD1. Trimming removed 6 bases from V and 0 bases from J; junction bases left unmatched: 0. The CDR3 is made up of 13 amino acids. Germline assignment: CDR1 SNHLY and CDR2 FYNNEI. CDR3 DNA: TGTGCCAGCAGGACAGGGAGCACAGATACGCAGTATTTT. It yields the protein CASRTGSTDTQYF.

V usage is TRBV9 and J usage is TRBJ2-7; no clear D. This CDR3 contains 15 residues. The V gene lost 0 bases and the J gene lost 3 bases, with 13 bases spanning the gap. Germline loops: CDR1 SGDLS, CDR2 YYNGEE. The CDR3 nucleotides are TGTGCCAGCAGCGTAGACCCCCGAAACATCTACGAGCAGTACTTC. It specifies CASSVDPRNIYEQYF.

This clone occurred a few times. The same CDR3 can be traced to other DNA sequences in this sample. The CDR3 loop reads CATSGRDRNQPQHF. The CDR3 region has the DNA TGTGCCACCAGTGGTAGGGACAGAAATCAGCCCCAGCATTTT. The rearrangement joins TRBV24-1 to TRBJ1-5, with TRBD1 identical over 7 bases. From germline, CDR1 is KGHDR and CDR2 SFDVKD. After removal of 5 bases from V and 4 bases from J, the junction contained 4 bases not matched to a gene. The CDR3 contains 14 residues.

The chain carries TRBV7-9 and TRBJ1-2, with 9 bases identical to TRBD1. The V gene's germline CDR1 is SEHNR and CDR2 FQNEAQ (reference sequence). With V trimmed by 4 bases and J by 4 bases, 4 bases remained unmatched. This CDR3 spans 14 amino acids. The CDR3 here is CASSSTGGSYGYTF. As DNA, the CDR3 is TGTGCCAGCAGCTCAACAGGGGGCAGCTATGGCTACACCTTC.

The chain is built from TRBV7-9 and TRBJ1-2; TRBD1 is a possible D gene (5 bases). Germline assignment: CDR1 SEHNR and CDR2 FQNEAQ (reference sequence). The V and J ends lost 5 bases and 2 bases respectively, with 18 bases between them. This CDR3 spans 16 amino acids. The CDR3 protein is CASSTGTLDLNYGYTF. CDR3 sequence (DNA): TGTGCCAGCAGCACCGGGACCCTCGACTTAAACTATGGCTACACCTTC.

The chain has TRBV12-3 or TRBV12-4 and TRBJ1-5, with D possibly matching TRBD1 (6 bases). CDR3 length equals 13 residues. V lost 6 bases to trimming and J lost 3 bases, with 9 bases between them. The CDR3 sequence is CASSKGVNQPQHF. The CDR3, as DNA: TGTGCCAGCAGCAAGGGGGTCAATCAGCCCCAGCATTTT.

DNA for the CDR3: TGCGCCAGCAGCCAAGATATAAGGGAAGAGACCCAGTACTTC. It is translated as CASSQDIREETQYF. V is TRBV4-3 and J is TRBJ2-5; D not resolved. The ends were cut back, 0 bases at V and 3 bases at J, with 8 bases in the middle. The germline V gene encodes CDR1 LGHNA and CDR2 YSLEER. The CDR3 contains 14 residues.

The V gene is TRBV9, the J gene TRBJ1-4, with D possibly matching TRBD1 (5 bases). V lost 0 bases to trimming and J lost 6 bases, with 9 bases between them. Germline V gene lookup returns CDR1 SGDLS and CDR2 YYNGEE. The length of the CDR3 is 14 residues. The CDR3 loop reads CASSVGQSDEKLFF. The CDR3 nucleotides read TGTGCCAGCAGCGTAGGACAGTCAGATGAAAAACTGTTTTTT.

This clone was recorded once. This rearrangement joins TRBV5-1 to TRBJ1-4; D is unclear. CDR1 is SGHRS, CDR2 YFSETQ, per germline. V lost 2 bases to trimming and J lost 5 bases, with 7 bases between them. This CDR3 region has 13 residues. This chain's CDR3 is CASSLTVNEKLFF. CDR3 sequence (DNA): TGCGCCAGCAGCTTAACAGTGAATGAAAAACTGTTTTTT.

The CDR3 nucleotides are TGTGCCAGCAGCTTAGGGCAGGGCCCCTACAATGAGCAGTTCTTC. This encodes CASSLGQGPYNEQFF. V is TRBV7-2 and J is TRBJ2-1; possible D gene TRBD1, 5 bases. V lost 1 base and J lost 2, with 9 bases in between. This CDR3 region has 15 residues. Germline CDR1 reads SGHTA; CDR2 reads FQGNSA. Full variable domain (remainder filled in from reference TRBV7-2 and TRBJ2-1): GAGVSQSPSNKVTEKGKDVELRCDPISGHTALYWYRQSLGQGLEFLIYFQGNSAPDKSGLPSDRFSAERTGGSVSTLTIQRTQQEDSAVYLCASSLGQGPYNEQFFGPGTRLTVL.